This T cell receptor (beta chain) came from a study of T cells in Graves' hyperthyroidism and ophthalmopathy. Broader study findings: Most clonotypes that expanded in the thyroid above 0.001 also showed up in blood.

Hyperthyroidism, newly diagnosed and lasting under 2 months, affected patients aged 18 to 65. V gave up 3 bases and J gave up 8 bases; unmatched junction bases: 8. From germline, CDR1 is SGHRS and CDR2 YFSETQ. The CDR3 has 15 amino acids. This clonotype was counted many times. The antigen remains unidentified. The investigators amplified TCR beta CDR3 regions from RNA transcripts. HTBI primers drove first-round RT-PCR of the TCR CDR3. TCRdb re-called the multiplex PCR reads through MiXCR, storing one row per CDR3 protein. The sample shows 40,000 or so distinct CDR3 sequences, just under 50% of them seen only once.

This chain links TRBV5-1 with TRBJ1-4; 9 positions agree with TRBD1. The sequenced sample was blood. The TCR comes from a woman aged 50 to 65 with Graves' hyperthyroidism that later progressed to Graves' ophthalmopathy. CDR3 coding DNA: TGCGCCAGCAGCTCTGGGGACAGGGATTTCGAAAAACTGTTTTTT. Its translation: CASSSGDRDFEKLFF.